The text below deals with one T cell receptor (beta chain). These data are taken from a study of chemoradiotherapy in HPV16-positive cancers. Only in-frame clones appear in the TCRdb table, and some are missing; sequencing was by immunoSEQ multiplex PCR. This table holds roughly 12,000 clones, approximately 79% found once. The germline V gene has CDR1 MNHEY and CDR2 SMNVEV (reference sequence). V was clipped by 10 bases and J by 5 bases, with 18 bases between them. The CDR3 is made up of 13 amino acids. This rearrangement joins TRBV27 to TRBJ2-7, with a possible D match to TRBD2 (6 bases). This TCR derives from a human donor with HPV-associated anogenital cancer. The specimen was obtained from a patient who underwent chemoradiotherapy. This CDR3 reads CATSLRRGDEQYF. Written as DNA, the CDR3 is TGTGCCACCTCCCTCAGGAGGGGAGACGAGCAGTACTTC.